Listed below are T cell receptor beta chains from one sample, sequenced in a study of blood T cell repertoires in COVID-19. This table comes from immunoSEQ multiplex PCR, and its TCRdb copy is limited to in-frame clones, with some not included. This sample has about 130,000 clones, with around 85% found just once. Sequencing input: peripheral blood. The receptors here all came from a woman between 45 and 60 years old who had recovered from COVID-19. Both conserved end residues are part of each CDR3. Fields, in order: CDR3 DNA, CDR3 protein, J gene, V gene, D gene. D genes are given only for firm matches.

cdr3_nt: TGTGCCTGGAGGAGAGGGCATACCTCCTACGAGCAGTACTTC; cdr3_aa: CAWRRGHTSYEQYF; j_call: TRBJ2-7; v_call: TRBV30; d_call: -
cdr3_nt: TGTGCCACCAGTGATCCCCCCCCTAGCCGGGAGAACCGGGGAGCTGTTTTT; cdr3_aa: CATSDPPPSRENRGAVF; j_call: TRBJ2-2; v_call: TRBV24-1; d_call: -
cdr3_nt: TGTGCCACCAGCAGAATTCCCGGGAGGCCTGAAGAGACCCAGTACTTC; cdr3_aa: CATSRIPGRPEETQYF; j_call: TRBJ2-5; v_call: TRBV15; d_call: TRBD2
cdr3_nt: TGCGCCAGCAGCCAAGATTTGACAGGGGGCGGCTATGGCTACACCTTC; cdr3_aa: CASSQDLTGGGYGYTF; j_call: TRBJ1-2; v_call: TRBV4-3; d_call: TRBD1
cdr3_nt: TGTGCCAGCAGTTTTCACCTCGGAGTGAGGGCGTCCTCCTACGAGCAGTACTTC; cdr3_aa: CASSFHLGVRASSYEQYF; j_call: TRBJ2-7; v_call: TRBV6-2/TRBV6-3; d_call: -
cdr3_nt: TGTGCCAGCAGTTATACAGGAAAAATGAACACTGAAGCTTTCTTT; cdr3_aa: CASSYTGKMNTEAFF; j_call: TRBJ1-1; v_call: TRBV5-4; d_call: -
cdr3_nt: TGTGCCAGCAGCTTAGCATTAGCGGGAGGTAGCTTGGGATCCTACGAGCAGTACTTC; cdr3_aa: CASSLALAGGSLGSYEQYF; j_call: TRBJ2-7; v_call: TRBV11-2; d_call: TRBD2
cdr3_nt: TGCGCCAGCAGGCGCCGAAACCGGCGAGCGGTTAGCAATCAGCCCCAGCATTTT; cdr3_aa: CASRRRNRRAVSNQPQHF; j_call: TRBJ1-5; v_call: TRBV10-1; d_call: -
cdr3_nt: TGTGCCAGCAGCCATGTGGGGGCCGCTCAGCCCCAGCATTTT; cdr3_aa: CASSHVGAAQPQHF; j_call: TRBJ1-5; v_call: TRBV7-3; d_call: -
cdr3_nt: TGTGCCAGCGCCATGCGCTCGGGAGGAGAGACCCAGTACTTC; cdr3_aa: CASAMRSGGETQYF; j_call: TRBJ2-5; v_call: TRBV7-9; d_call: TRBD2
cdr3_nt: TGTGCCAGCTCGGCGGGCCTACAAGAGACCCAGTACTTC; cdr3_aa: CASSAGLQETQYF; j_call: TRBJ2-5; v_call: TRBV11-1; d_call: -
cdr3_nt: TGTGCCAGCGGCCGGGACAGCTCCTACGAGCAGTACTTC; cdr3_aa: CASGRDSSYEQYF; j_call: TRBJ2-7; v_call: TRBV6-5; d_call: TRBD1
cdr3_nt: TGTGCCAGCAGTCGGGAGGTTAGCTCTGGAAACACCATATATTTT; cdr3_aa: CASSREVSSGNTIYF; j_call: TRBJ1-3; v_call: TRBV2; d_call: -